This is a list of T cell receptor beta chains from one sample in a study of T cell responses to AZD1222 COVID-19 vaccine. The method was immunoSEQ multiplex PCR; TCRdb's version includes in-frame clones alone and lacks a portion of them. The sample lists about 140,000 clones; roughly nine tenths were seen once. The sequences come from peripheral blood, collected on day 0 of AZD1222 vaccination. The origin of the receptors is an adult in good health. Each CDR3 is given without its conserved first and last residue. Fields, in order: CDR3 protein, V gene, J gene.

CDR3aa: ASSILVGQPQH; v_gene: TRBV19; j_gene: TRBJ1-5
CDR3aa: ASSGSGLSYNEQF; v_gene: TRBV25-1; j_gene: TRBJ2-1
CDR3aa: ASSIWGNQPQH; v_gene: TRBV19; j_gene: TRBJ1-5
CDR3aa: ASSEDHLAF; v_gene: TRBV2; j_gene: TRBJ1-1
CDR3aa: ASGLLSGQGAGTQY; v_gene: TRBV12-5; j_gene: TRBJ2-3
CDR3aa: ASSPTGFFSGANVLT; v_gene: TRBV4-1; j_gene: TRBJ2-6
CDR3aa: AWEYNRDGGYT; v_gene: TRBV30; j_gene: TRBJ1-2
CDR3aa: ASSSTHRDTNQPQH; v_gene: TRBV6-5; j_gene: TRBJ1-5
CDR3aa: ASSLVTVVYGYT; v_gene: TRBV28; j_gene: TRBJ1-2
CDR3aa: ASSRKDRTNTEAF; v_gene: TRBV19; j_gene: TRBJ1-1
CDR3aa: ASSLAANYNEQF; v_gene: TRBV5-4; j_gene: TRBJ2-1
CDR3aa: AWGRQGWTEAF; v_gene: TRBV30; j_gene: TRBJ1-1
CDR3aa: ASSLGVWGTEAF; v_gene: TRBV28; j_gene: TRBJ1-1
CDR3aa: ASSLGGQEY; v_gene: TRBV5-4; j_gene: TRBJ2-7
CDR3aa: ASSAPGGVNEKLF; v_gene: TRBV5-6; j_gene: TRBJ1-4
CDR3aa: ASSPTGLGYT; v_gene: TRBV6-5; j_gene: TRBJ1-2
CDR3aa: ASSLGTASNYGYT; v_gene: TRBV5-6; j_gene: TRBJ1-2
CDR3aa: ASSYADTSTGEKLF; v_gene: TRBV6-5; j_gene: TRBJ1-4
CDR3aa: ASSPQTLRETQY; v_gene: TRBV14; j_gene: TRBJ2-5
CDR3aa: ASSLGVNEKLF; v_gene: TRBV5-1; j_gene: TRBJ1-4
CDR3aa: ASSLTGGITEAF; v_gene: TRBV28; j_gene: TRBJ1-1
CDR3aa: ASSQEAGGANEAF; v_gene: TRBV3-1/TRBV3-2; j_gene: TRBJ1-1
CDR3aa: ASSPWNRNQPQH; v_gene: TRBV5-4; j_gene: TRBJ1-5
CDR3aa: ASSGWTANSYNEQF; v_gene: TRBV25-1; j_gene: TRBJ2-1
CDR3aa: ASSEWAGSNNEQF; v_gene: TRBV6-1; j_gene: TRBJ2-1
CDR3aa: SVQPRAGSNQPQH; v_gene: TRBV29-1; j_gene: TRBJ1-5
CDR3aa: ASSEARGDTQY; v_gene: TRBV6-1; j_gene: TRBJ2-3
CDR3aa: ASSRDINQPQH; v_gene: TRBV19; j_gene: TRBJ1-5
CDR3aa: AWSLQVNYGYT; v_gene: TRBV30; j_gene: TRBJ1-2
CDR3aa: SAAGDGVLGHYNEQF; v_gene: TRBV29-1; j_gene: TRBJ2-1
CDR3aa: SASTGGRTDTQY; v_gene: TRBV20-1; j_gene: TRBJ2-3
CDR3aa: AWTPGVAGYT; v_gene: TRBV30; j_gene: TRBJ1-2
CDR3aa: ASGLVGQRNFNEKLF; v_gene: TRBV12-5; j_gene: TRBJ1-4
CDR3aa: ASSSGPNQPQH; v_gene: TRBV7-3; j_gene: TRBJ1-5
CDR3aa: ASSILGTGNEKLF; v_gene: TRBV19; j_gene: TRBJ1-4
CDR3aa: ASSQDNKGVREQY; v_gene: TRBV3-1/TRBV3-2; j_gene: TRBJ2-7
CDR3aa: ASSRLDRDGGTEAF; v_gene: TRBV5-6; j_gene: TRBJ1-1
CDR3aa: ASNVGLAGYEQY; v_gene: TRBV6-5; j_gene: TRBJ2-7
CDR3aa: SASTGDGYT; v_gene: TRBV20-1; j_gene: TRBJ1-2
CDR3aa: SVVFRPGLEQY; v_gene: TRBV29-1; j_gene: TRBJ2-7
CDR3aa: ATSEKGGYGYT; v_gene: TRBV24-1; j_gene: TRBJ1-2
CDR3aa: ASSLLGGVGTGELF; v_gene: TRBV7-6; j_gene: TRBJ2-2
CDR3aa: ASSLFAGADEKLF; v_gene: TRBV28; j_gene: TRBJ1-4
CDR3aa: ASSSGRNNQPQH; v_gene: TRBV7-2; j_gene: TRBJ1-5
CDR3aa: AISESYTGTQY; v_gene: TRBV10-3; j_gene: TRBJ2-5
CDR3aa: ASSDLGAGYTEAF; v_gene: TRBV2; j_gene: TRBJ1-1
CDR3aa: SASLSRNTEAF; v_gene: TRBV20-1; j_gene: TRBJ1-1
CDR3aa: ASSSYRGSGELF; v_gene: TRBV7-2; j_gene: TRBJ2-2
CDR3aa: ASSTAGTEAF; v_gene: TRBV6-5; j_gene: TRBJ1-1
CDR3aa: ATSRDLAGGPLSYEQY; v_gene: TRBV15; j_gene: TRBJ2-7
CDR3aa: ASSLSTGPGNTIY; v_gene: TRBV7-2; j_gene: TRBJ1-3
CDR3aa: ASSTAGTRDEQF; v_gene: TRBV5-1; j_gene: TRBJ2-1
CDR3aa: SAKLGGYT; v_gene: TRBV20-1; j_gene: TRBJ1-2
CDR3aa: ASSSRDRGSTEAF; v_gene: TRBV18; j_gene: TRBJ1-1
CDR3aa: ASSARFNYGYT; v_gene: TRBV2; j_gene: TRBJ1-2